This T cell receptor (beta chain) was observed in a study of T-cell reconstitution after alpha-beta-depleted transplantation in children. Unique molecular identifiers were used to barcode this TCRbeta library. TCRdb analysed the PCR reads with MiXCR anew, one entry per CDR3 protein. The sample holds roughly 200,000 distinct CDR3 sequences, roughly 6.8% seen once. V was shortened by 4 bases and J by 1 base, with 8 bases between the two germline ends. The CDR3 sequence is 13 residues long. In germline, CDR1 is SGHRS, CDR2 YFSETQ. V gene TRBV5-1 combines with J gene TRBJ1-1; D gene unclear. This receptor was taken from a human donor who donated a stem cell graft to a child with Wiskott-Aldrich syndrome. The starting material was PBMCs from the stem cell graft donor, obtained from the stem cell graft. The CDR3 is CASSPDGNTEAFF. For the CDR3, the DNA is TGCGCCAGCAGCCCGGACGGGAACACTGAAGCTTTCTTT.